This record covers a single TCR beta chain. What it recognizes is unknown. Primers used in a second PCR of roughly 6 to 12 cycles were a sample-barcoded 5' primer and a J-beta primer mix. MiXCR was run by TCRdb on the 5' RACE reads, yielding one entry per CDR3 protein. The sample has over a million distinct CDR3 sequences, under 55% seen once. V lost 1 base and J lost 4, with 4 bases in between. The CDR3 has 12 residues. Germline loops: CDR1 LGHDT, CDR2 YNNKEL (reference sequence). These data originate in a study of blood T cells in healthy people across ages. Study overall: About one barcoded beta molecule per two T cells was the capture yield of template switching. Study observations and caveats: The fall in TCR beta diversity per million T cells was roughly linear with age.

In each sample, at least 6 million PBMCs were isolated. Sequencing was performed on blood. The source is a woman in her fifties or sixties in good health. The gene calls are TRBV3-1 and TRBJ1-2; D unresolved. Written as DNA, the CDR3 is TGTGCCAGCAGCCAAGTCCTCTATGGCTACACCTTC. It codes for CASSQVLYGYTF.